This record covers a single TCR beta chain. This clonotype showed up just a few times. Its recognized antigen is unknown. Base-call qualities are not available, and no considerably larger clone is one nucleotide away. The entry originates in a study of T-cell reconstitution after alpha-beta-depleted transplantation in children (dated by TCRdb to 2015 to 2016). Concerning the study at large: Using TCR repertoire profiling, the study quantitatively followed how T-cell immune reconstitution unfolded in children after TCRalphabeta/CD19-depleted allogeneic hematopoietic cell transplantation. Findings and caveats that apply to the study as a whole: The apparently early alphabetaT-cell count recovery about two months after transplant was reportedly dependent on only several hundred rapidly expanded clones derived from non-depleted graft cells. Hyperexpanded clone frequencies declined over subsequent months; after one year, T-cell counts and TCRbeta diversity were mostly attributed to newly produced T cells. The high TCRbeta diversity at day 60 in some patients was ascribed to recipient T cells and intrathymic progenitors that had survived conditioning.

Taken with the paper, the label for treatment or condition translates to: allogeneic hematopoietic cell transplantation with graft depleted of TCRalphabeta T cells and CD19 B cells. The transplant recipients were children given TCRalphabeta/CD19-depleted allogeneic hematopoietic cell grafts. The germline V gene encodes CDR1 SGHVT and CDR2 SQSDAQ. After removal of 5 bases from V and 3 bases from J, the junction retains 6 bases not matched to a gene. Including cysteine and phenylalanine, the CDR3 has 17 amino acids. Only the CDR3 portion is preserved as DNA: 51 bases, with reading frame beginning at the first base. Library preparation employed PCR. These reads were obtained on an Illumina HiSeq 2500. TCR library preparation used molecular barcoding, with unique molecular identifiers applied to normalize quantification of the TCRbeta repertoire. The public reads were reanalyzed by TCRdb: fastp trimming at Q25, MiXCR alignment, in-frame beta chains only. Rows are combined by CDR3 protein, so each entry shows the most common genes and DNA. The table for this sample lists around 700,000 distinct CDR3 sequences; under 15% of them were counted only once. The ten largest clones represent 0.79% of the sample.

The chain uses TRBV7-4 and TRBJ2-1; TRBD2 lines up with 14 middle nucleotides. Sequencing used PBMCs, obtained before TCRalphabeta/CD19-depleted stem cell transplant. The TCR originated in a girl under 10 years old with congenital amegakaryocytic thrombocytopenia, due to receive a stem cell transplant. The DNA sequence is TGTGCCAGCAGCCAAGCGGGACTAGCGGGGGACTACAATGAGCAGTTCTTC. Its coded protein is CASSQAGLAGDYNEQFF.